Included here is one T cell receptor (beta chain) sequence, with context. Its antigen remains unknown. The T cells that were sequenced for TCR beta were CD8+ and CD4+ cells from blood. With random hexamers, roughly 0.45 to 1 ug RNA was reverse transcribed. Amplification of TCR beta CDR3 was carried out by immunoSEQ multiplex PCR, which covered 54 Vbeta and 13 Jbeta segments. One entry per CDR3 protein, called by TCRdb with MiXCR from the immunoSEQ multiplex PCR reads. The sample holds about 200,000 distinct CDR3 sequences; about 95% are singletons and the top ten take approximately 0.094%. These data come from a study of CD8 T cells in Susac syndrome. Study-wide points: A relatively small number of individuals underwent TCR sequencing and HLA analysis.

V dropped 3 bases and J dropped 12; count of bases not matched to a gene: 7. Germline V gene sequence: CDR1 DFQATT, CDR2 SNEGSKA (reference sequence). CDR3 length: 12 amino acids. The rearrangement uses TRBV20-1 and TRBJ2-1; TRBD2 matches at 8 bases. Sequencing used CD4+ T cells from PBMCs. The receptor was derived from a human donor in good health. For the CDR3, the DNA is TGCAGTGCTAGTATGGGACTAGTTAGGCAGTTCTTC. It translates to CSASMGLVRQFF.